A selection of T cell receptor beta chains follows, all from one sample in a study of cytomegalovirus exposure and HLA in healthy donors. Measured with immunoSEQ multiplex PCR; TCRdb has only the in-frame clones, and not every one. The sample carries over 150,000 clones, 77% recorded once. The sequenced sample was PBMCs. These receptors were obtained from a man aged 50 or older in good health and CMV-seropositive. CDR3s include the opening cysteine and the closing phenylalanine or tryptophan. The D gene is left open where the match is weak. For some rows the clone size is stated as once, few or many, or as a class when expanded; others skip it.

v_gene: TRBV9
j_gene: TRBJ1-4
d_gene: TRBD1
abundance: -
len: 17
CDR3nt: TGTGCCAGCAGCGGCGGGACAGCGCTCCCAACTAATGAAAAACTGTTTTTT
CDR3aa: CASSGGTALPTNEKLFF

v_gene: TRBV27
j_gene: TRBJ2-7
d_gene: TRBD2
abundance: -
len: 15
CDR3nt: TGTGCCAGCAGTCTAGCGGGGGTTAGCTCCTACGAGCAGTACTTC
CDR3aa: CASSLAGVSSYEQYF

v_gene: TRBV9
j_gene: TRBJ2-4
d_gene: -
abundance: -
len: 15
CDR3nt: TGTGCCAGCAGCAACCACCAAGGGACAACGGGTCTTCAGTACTTC
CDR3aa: CASSNHQGTTGLQYF

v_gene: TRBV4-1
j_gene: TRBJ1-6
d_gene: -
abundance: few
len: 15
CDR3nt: TGCGCCAGCAGCCAAGATCAAAGAGTTAATTCACCCCTCCACTTT
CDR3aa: CASSQDQRVNSPLHF

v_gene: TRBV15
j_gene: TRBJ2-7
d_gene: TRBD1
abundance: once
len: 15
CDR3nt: TGTGCCACCAGCAGAGATCCCAGGGGGCGTTACGAGCAGTACTTC
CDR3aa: CATSRDPRGRYEQYF

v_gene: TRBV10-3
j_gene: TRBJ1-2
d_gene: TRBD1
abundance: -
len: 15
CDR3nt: TGTGCCATCAGTGACGGTGGACAGGGGAACTATGGCTACACCTTC
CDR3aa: CAISDGGQGNYGYTF

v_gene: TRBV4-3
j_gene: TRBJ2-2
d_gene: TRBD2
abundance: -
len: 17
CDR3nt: TGCGCCAGCAGCCAAGAATGGGGACTAGCGAACACCGGGGAGCTGTTTTTT
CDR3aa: CASSQEWGLANTGELFF

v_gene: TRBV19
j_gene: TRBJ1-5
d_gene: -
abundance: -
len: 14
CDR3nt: TGTGCCAGTAGTTCGAGGGGGTCGGTTCAGCCCCAGCATTTT
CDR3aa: CASSSRGSVQPQHF

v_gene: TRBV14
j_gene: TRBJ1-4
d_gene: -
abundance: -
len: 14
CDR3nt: TGTGCCAGCAGCCAAGGGATCCGGGATGAAAAACTGTTTTTT
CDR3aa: CASSQGIRDEKLFF

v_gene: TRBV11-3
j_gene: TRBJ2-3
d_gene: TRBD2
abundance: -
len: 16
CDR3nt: TGTGCCAGCAGCCTTCTAGCGGGGGGCATCACAGATACGCAGTATTTT
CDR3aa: CASSLLAGGITDTQYF

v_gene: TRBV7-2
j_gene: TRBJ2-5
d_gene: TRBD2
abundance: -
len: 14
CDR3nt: TGTGCCAGCAGCCCTAGACTAGCTAGGAAGACCCAGTACTTC
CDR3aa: CASSPRLARKTQYF

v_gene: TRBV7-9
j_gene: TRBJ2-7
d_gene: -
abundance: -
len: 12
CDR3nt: TGTGCCAGCAGCTTAGATAGGGGGACGTTCTACTTC
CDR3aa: CASSLDRGTFYF

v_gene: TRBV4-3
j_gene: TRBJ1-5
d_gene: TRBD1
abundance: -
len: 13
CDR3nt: TGCGCCAGCAGCCAAACACAGGGGCAGCCCCAGCATTTT
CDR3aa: CASSQTQGQPQHF

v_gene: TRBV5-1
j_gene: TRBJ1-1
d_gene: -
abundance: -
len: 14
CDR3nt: TGCGCCAGCAGGCGGGTGGGGGGGAGCGGTGAAGCTTTCTTT
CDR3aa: CASRRVGGSGEAFF

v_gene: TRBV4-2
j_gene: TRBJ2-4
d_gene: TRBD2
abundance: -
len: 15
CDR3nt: TGTGCCAGCAGCCACCTGGGGGGGGCCAAAAACATTCAGTACTTC
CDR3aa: CASSHLGGAKNIQYF

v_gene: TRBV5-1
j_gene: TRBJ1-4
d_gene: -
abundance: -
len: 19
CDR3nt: TGCGCCAGCAGCTTGACAGGTTACCAAGTAGGATCAACTAATGAAAAACTGTTTTTT
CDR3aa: CASSLTGYQVGSTNEKLFF

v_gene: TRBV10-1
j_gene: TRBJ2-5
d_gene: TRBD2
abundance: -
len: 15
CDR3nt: TGCGCCAGCAGTGAGTCTACTAGCGGGGAAGAGACCCAGTACTTC
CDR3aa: CASSESTSGEETQYF

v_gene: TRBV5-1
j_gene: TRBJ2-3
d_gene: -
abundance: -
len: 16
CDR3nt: TGCGCCAGCAGCATCGGACAGAACAGGATCCCAGATACGCAGTATTTT
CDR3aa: CASSIGQNRIPDTQYF

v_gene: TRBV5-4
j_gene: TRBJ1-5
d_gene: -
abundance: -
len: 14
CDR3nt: TGTGCCAGCAGCTTGGCTGAACCAGGGCAGCCCCAGCATTTT
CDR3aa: CASSLAEPGQPQHF

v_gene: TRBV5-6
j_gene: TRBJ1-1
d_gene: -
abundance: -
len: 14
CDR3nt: TGTGCCAGCAGCTTGGGCGGTTTGAACACTGAAGCTTTCTTT
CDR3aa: CASSLGGLNTEAFF

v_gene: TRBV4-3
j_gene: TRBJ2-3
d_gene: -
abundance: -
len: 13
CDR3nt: TGCGCCAGCAGAGGCGGCAGCACAGATACGCAGTATTTT
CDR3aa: CASRGGSTDTQYF

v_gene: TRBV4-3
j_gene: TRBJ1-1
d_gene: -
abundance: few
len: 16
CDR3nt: TGCGCCAGCAGCCAAGCTGGGGGCGGATTGAACACTGAAGCTTTCTTT
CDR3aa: CASSQAGGGLNTEAFF

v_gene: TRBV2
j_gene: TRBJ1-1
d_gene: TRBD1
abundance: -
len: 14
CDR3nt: TGTGCCAGCAGCTTTCAGGGGGTTGGCACTGAAGCTTTCTTT
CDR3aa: CASSFQGVGTEAFF

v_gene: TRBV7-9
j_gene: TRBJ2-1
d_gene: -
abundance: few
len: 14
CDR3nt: TGTGCCAGCAGCTCCCGACTAGCCTACAATGAGCAGTTCTTC
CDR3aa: CASSSRLAYNEQFF

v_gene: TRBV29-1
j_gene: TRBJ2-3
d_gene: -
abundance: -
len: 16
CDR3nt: TGCAGCGTTGGGAATGCGGGGGTCAGGGGAACAGATACGCAGTATTTT
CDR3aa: CSVGNAGVRGTDTQYF

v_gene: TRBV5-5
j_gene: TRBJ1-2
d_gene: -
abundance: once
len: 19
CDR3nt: TGTGCCAGCAGCTTGGTGGAACAGGGAGGGAGGGTTTTGCGTGATGGCTACACCTTC
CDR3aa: CASSLVEQGGRVLRDGYTF

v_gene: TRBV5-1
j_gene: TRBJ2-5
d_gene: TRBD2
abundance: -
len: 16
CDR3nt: TGCGCCAGCAGGCTAACTAGCGGGGGGTTGCTAGAGACCCAGTACTTC
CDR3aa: CASRLTSGGLLETQYF

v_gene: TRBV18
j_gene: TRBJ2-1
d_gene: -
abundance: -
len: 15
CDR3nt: TGTGCCAGCTCACCGAGGCAGGGGACAAGGAATGAGCAGTTCTTC
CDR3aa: CASSPRQGTRNEQFF

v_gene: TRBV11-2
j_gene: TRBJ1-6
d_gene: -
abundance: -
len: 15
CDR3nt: TGTGCCAGCAGCCTCCTACTAGAGAAAAATTCACCCCTCCACTTT
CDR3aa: CASSLLLEKNSPLHF